This TCR beta chain appears in the sequencing data of a study of T cells in Graves' hyperthyroidism and ophthalmopathy. The TCR beta CDR3 regions underwent amplification using RNA transcripts as the source. When the TCR CDR3 underwent first-round RT-PCR, the HTBI primer set was used. TCRdb re-derived calls from the multiplex PCR reads in MiXCR, one entry per CDR3 protein. Among hundreds of thousands of distinct CDR3 sequences listed, about a sixth were seen once. CDR1 is SQVTM and CDR2 is ANQGSEA in the germline V gene. The V gene lost 0 bases and the J gene lost 5 bases, with 16 bases spanning the gap. The CDR3 is 15 residues long.

This clonotype was obtained from a woman between 18 and 30 years old with Graves' hyperthyroidism. Sequenced: blood. The chain links TRBV29-1 to TRBJ1-2, with D possibly matching TRBD1 (5 bases). CDR3 DNA sequence: TGCAGCGTTGAAGAAACATTCAGGGTTTCGTATGGCTACACCTTC. Residues: CSVEETFRVSYGYTF.